What follows are 27 T cell receptor beta chains derived from one specimen sequenced in a study of shared clonotypes between healthy human individuals (dated by TCRdb to 2018 to 2021). Library generation was performed with the immunoSEQ multiplex PCR assay. Held by TCRdb, this immuneACCESS table contains in-frame sequences only and omits some clones. Under half of the omission traces to an unresolved V gene where checked; the cause of the rest is unknown. For this sample the table gives 490,000 or so clones, of which 70% to 80% were detected only once. The ten largest account for roughly 13% of the sample. The sequencing input was PBMCs. Receptors originate from a woman aged 40 to 50 in good health. Some clones in this sample may be carry-over from other donors' samples.

There are a few counts of this clone. The chain uses TRBV7-8 and TRBJ2-5, with 9 bases aligning to TRBD1. The CDR3 is 16 amino acids. V gave up 6 bases and J gave up 4 bases; unmatched junction bases: 12. The germline V gene has CDR1 SGHVS and CDR2 FQNEAQ. As DNA, the CDR3 is TGTGCCAGCAGTACGGGCGGGGACAGGGTGCGAGAGACCCAGTACTTC. This gives the protein CASSTGGDRVRETQYF.

The chain combines TRBV7-2 with TRBJ1-1, with 8 positions matching TRBD1. In germline, CDR1 is SGHTA, CDR2 FQGNSA. This CDR3 is 13 amino acids long. V was clipped by 4 bases and J by 4 bases; unmatched bases: 2. CDR3 region: CASSYTGGTEAFF. The DNA of the CDR3 is TGTGCCAGCAGCTATACAGGGGGCACTGAAGCTTTCTTT.

The chain is built from TRBV9 and TRBJ1-5; D not certain. Germline V gives CDR1 SGDLS, CDR2 YYNGEE. Trimming removed 4 bases at V and 4 bases at J, with 15 bases between. This CDR3 spans 15 amino acids. This chain's CDR3 is CASSPGIYGNQPQHF. Here the CDR3 DNA reads TGTGCCAGCAGCCCCGGGATCTACGGTAATCAGCCCCAGCATTTT.

The rearrangement joins TRBV5-1 to TRBJ2-4; 11 nucleotides line up with TRBD2. V shed 4 bases and J 1 base; nucleotides not matched to a gene: 4. Looked up from germline, CDR1 is SGHRS and CDR2 is YFSETQ. This CDR3 region has 16 residues. CDR3 bases: TGCGCCAGCAGCGCCTTAGCGGGAGGGGCCAAAAACATTCAGTACTTC. Amino acids: CASSALAGGAKNIQYF. The complete variable domain, with remaining parts taken from reference TRBV5-1 and TRBJ2-4, reads KAGVTQTPRYLIKTRGQQVTLSCSPISGHRSVSWYQQTPGQGLQFLFEYFSETQRNKGNFPGRFSGRQFSNSRSEMNVSTLELGDSALYLCASSALAGGAKNIQYFGAGTRLSVL.

Comment on this clone: A far larger clone is one nucleotide away, so this likely arose from a read error. The CDR3 does not close with the conserved phenylalanine or tryptophan, likely indicating a read error. The V and J genes are TRBV9 and TRBJ2-2; D gene uncertain. V was clipped by 0 bases and J by 3 bases, with 6 bases between them. There are 14 residues in the CDR3. Germline values: CDR1 SGDLS, CDR2 YYNGEE. CDR3 residues: CASSVGIYTGELFV. In DNA, the CDR3 is TGTGCCAGCAGCGTAGGGATTTACACCGGGGAGCTGTTTGTT.

This clone occurred once. The rearrangement uses TRBV5-1 and TRBJ2-2, with D possibly matching TRBD2 (6 bases). Trimming stripped 7 bases from V and 2 bases from J, with 12 bases between. Germline-derived CDR1 and CDR2 are SGHRS and YFSETQ. This CDR3 is 14 amino acids long. The CDR3 reads CASGASVNTGELFF. CDR3 coding DNA: TGCGCCAGCGGAGCTAGCGTTAACACCGGGGAGCTGTTTTTT.

The V gene is TRBV18, the J gene TRBJ2-7; no firm D call. The CDR3 length is 16 residues. V lost 5 bases and J 6 bases, leaving 23 bases between the germline ends. The germline CDR1 and CDR2 sequences are KGHSH and LQKENI. CDR3 residues: CASSTVRMNWMSEQYF. The CDR3 coding sequence is TGTGCCAGCTCAACAGTAAGGATGAATTGGATGTCCGAGCAGTACTTC. The full variable domain, completed using reference TRBV18 and TRBJ2-7, is NAGVMQNPRHLVRRRGQEARLRCSPMKGHSHVYWYRQLPEEGLKFMVYLQKENIIDESGMPKERFSAEFPKEGPSILRIQQVVRGDSAAYFCASSTVRMNWMSEQYFGPGTRLTVT.

The CDR3 reads CASSPGGAGSYNEQFF. CDR3 bases: TGTGCCAGCAGCCCAGGGGGCGCCGGCTCCTACAATGAGCAGTTCTTC. V usage is TRBV7-3 and J usage is TRBJ2-1; 8 nucleotides agree with TRBD1. The ends lost 5 bases at V and 0 bases at J; junction bases unmatched: 6. Germline loops: CDR1 SGHTA, CDR2 FQGTGA. CDR3 size: 16 residues.

The rearrangement links TRBV7-8 to TRBJ2-3, with 8 bases identical to TRBD1. The germline V gene has CDR1 SGHVS and CDR2 FQNEAQ. With V trimmed by 2 bases and J by 6 bases, 10 bases remained unmatched. The CDR3 totals 16 residues. The CDR3 nucleotides are TGTGCCAGCAGCTTACCTATGAGAAACAGGGGGGATACGCAGTATTTT. This translates into CASSLPMRNRGDTQYF.

This clone was counted a single time. The chain is built from TRBV19 and TRBJ2-7; the match to TRBD1 covers 12 bases. Germline trimming cut 7 bases from V and 7 bases from J; bases unmatched to any gene: 11. Germline CDR1 reads LNHDA; CDR2 reads SQIVND (reference sequence). CDR3 size: 15 residues. Here the CDR3 reads CASNHPGQGAREQYF. The CDR3 region has the DNA TGTGCCAGTAACCACCCGGGACAGGGGGCGCGGGAGCAGTACTTC.

The V and J genes are TRBV5-1 and TRBJ2-1; 10 nucleotides match TRBD2. With 4 bases clipped from V and 6 bases from J, the junction kept 13 bases outside the gene matches. The CDR3 is 17 amino acids. Germline V CDR1 and CDR2: SGHRS, YFSETQ. The CDR3 sequence: CASSPRVAGGVGNEQFF. The CDR3, as DNA: TGCGCCAGCAGCCCTAGAGTAGCGGGAGGTGTCGGCAATGAGCAGTTCTTC. Drawing the rest from reference TRBV5-1 and TRBJ2-1, the complete variable domain is KAGVTQTPRYLIKTRGQQVTLSCSPISGHRSVSWYQQTPGQGLQFLFEYFSETQRNKGNFPGRFSGRQFSNSRSEMNVSTLELGDSALYLCASSPRVAGGVGNEQFFGPGTRLTVL.

This clone was counted once. The V and J genes are TRBV4-3 and TRBJ2-5, with TRBD2 matching 12 bases. J lost 3 bases, V lost 2 bases, and 10 bases had no gene match. CDR1 is LGHNA, CDR2 YSLEER, per germline. The CDR3 consists of 18 residues. In DNA form, the CDR3 reads TGCGCCAGCAGCCAACACCCTCCGACTAGCGGGAGAAAAGAGACCCAGTACTTC. Amino acid sequence: CASSQHPPTSGRKETQYF.

The V gene is TRBV28, the J gene TRBJ2-1; D gene unclear. The CDR3 length is 13 residues. Germline V gene sequence: CDR1 MDHEN, CDR2 SYDVKM. The ends were cut back, 5 bases at V and 6 bases at J, with 11 bases in the middle. The CDR3 region has the DNA TGTGCCAGCAGTACCCCTGCCCTCAATGAGCAGTTCTTC. This translates into CASSTPALNEQFF. The full variable domain, completed using reference TRBV28 and TRBJ2-1, is DVKVTQSSRYLVKRTGEKVFLECVQDMDHENMFWYRQDPGLGLRLIYFSYDVKMKEKGDIPEGYSVSREKKERFSLILESASTNQTSMYLCASSTPALNEQFFGPGTRLTVL.

V gene TRBV27 combines with J gene TRBJ1-2, with 7 bases that match TRBD1. Germline CDR1 MNHEY, CDR2 SMNVEV (reference sequence). Losses at the gene ends were 5 bases for V and 7 bases for J; bases not matched to a gene: 7. The CDR3 sequence is 13 residues long. In DNA, the CDR3 is TGTGCCAGCAGTCCCCTGACAGGGAGTGGCTACACCTTC. It translates to CASSPLTGSGYTF.

As DNA, the CDR3 is TGCGCCAGCAGCCAAGTGATTAGGGGGGGAACCGAGCAGTACTTC. Translation gives CASSQVIRGGTEQYF. The V call is TRBV4-1, the J call TRBJ2-7, with a possible D match to TRBD2 (7 bases). This CDR3 contains 15 residues. The ends were cut back, 1 base at V and 6 bases at J, with 16 bases in the middle. Germline values: CDR1 MGHRA, CDR2 YSYEKL.

The chain uses TRBV5-1 and TRBJ2-1, with no clear D. The CDR3 is made up of 15 amino acids. Trimming took 0 bases from V and 4 from J, leaving 11 bases between them. Germline loops: CDR1 SGHRS, CDR2 YFSETQ. The CDR3 nucleotides read TGCGCCAGCAGCTTGGTCCCGGGTGATTACAATGAGCAGTTCTTC. This codes for CASSLVPGDYNEQFF.

This chain links TRBV4-2 with TRBJ2-7; 9 bases match TRBD1. After removal of 0 bases from V and 2 bases from J, the junction contained 11 bases not matched to a gene. CDR1 and CDR2 from the germline V gene are LGHNA and YNFKEQ. CDR3 length: 18 amino acids. CDR3 amino acids: CASSQDGPGQGGAYEQYF. CDR3 DNA: TGTGCCAGCAGCCAAGATGGTCCGGGACAGGGTGGGGCCTACGAGCAGTACTTC.

There are a few counts of this clone. The chain combines TRBV6-1 with TRBJ1-5; D uncertain. The V gene's germline CDR1 is MNHNS and CDR2 SASEGT. This CDR3 is 13 amino acids long. Between the trimmed V and J ends, which lost 2 bases and 7 bases, there was a span of 9 bases. Here the CDR3 reads CASSESQEQPQHF. CDR3 nucleotides: TGTGCCAGCAGTGAATCCCAGGAACAGCCCCAGCATTTT.

A note on this clone: A far bigger clonotype differs at one base, so this is likely a read error. Other DNA sequences from this sample encode an identical CDR3 as well. The chain joins TRBV29-1 to TRBJ2-5; TRBD1 might be the D (6 bases). This CDR3 has 12 residues. Germline-derived CDR1 and CDR2 are SQVTM and ANQGSEA. The V end was cut by 2 bases, the J end by 4 bases, with 8 bases between. The CDR3 DNA sequence: TGCAGCGTTGAACAGGGGAGAGAGACCCAGTACTTC. Its translation: CSVEQGRETQYF.

This chain uses TRBV21-1 with TRBJ2-1; TRBD2, the table's D call, lacks a check against the DNA. TRBV21-1 is classified as a pseudogene. The CDR3 consists of 17 residues. The CDR3 loop reads CASSSRLAGGCKDEQFF. The CDR3 nucleotides are TGTGCCAGCAGCTCCCGACTAGCGGGAGGGTGCAAGGATGAGCAGTTCTTC.

This chain joins TRBV5-1 and TRBJ2-2, with 8 bases lining up with TRBD1. V gave up 10 bases and J gave up 3 bases; unmatched junction bases: 20. The CDR3 loop spans 18 amino acids. Germline loops: CDR1 SGHRS, CDR2 YFSETQ. DNA for the CDR3: TGCGCCGACTCCAGGGCCAGGGGGCTCCCTTTCTACACCGGGGAGCTGTTTTTT. Translated: CADSRARGLPFYTGELFF.

CDR3 bases: TGCGCCAGCAGCCAAACTAGCGGAAGACCCACAGATACGCAGTATTTT. Amino acids: CASSQTSGRPTDTQYF. This chain joins TRBV4-1 and TRBJ2-3; TRBD2 agrees at 8 bases. The CDR3 contains 16 residues. CDR1 and CDR2 (germline): MGHRA, YSYEKL. V lost 2 bases to trimming and J lost 2 bases; unmatched junction nucleotides: 6.

The CDR3 protein is CASSPWTENTEAFF. The DNA for the CDR3 is TGTGCCAGCAGTCCCTGGACAGAAAACACTGAAGCTTTCTTT. This chain uses TRBV6-5 with TRBJ1-1, with D tentatively TRBD1 (6 bases). V was cut by 5 bases and J by 2 bases, with 12 bases left in between. Germline CDR1 reads MNHEY; CDR2 reads SVGAGI. The CDR3 totals 14 residues.

This chain joins TRBV5-8 and TRBJ1-2, with D possibly being TRBD1 (5 bases). The germline V gene encodes CDR1 SGHTS and CDR2 YDEGEE. This CDR3 is built from 15 residues. Trimming pared 0 bases from V and 0 bases from J, leaving 9 bases between. The CDR3 loop reads CASSLGQHTNYGYTF. The CDR3 DNA reads as TGTGCCAGCAGCTTGGGACAGCATACTAACTATGGCTACACCTTC.

This chain connects TRBV30 to TRBJ2-3, with D perhaps matching TRBD2 (5 bases). The CDR3 extends over 15 amino acids. V was shortened by 0 bases and J by 0 bases, with 10 bases between the two germline ends. The V gene's germline CDR1 is GTSNPN and CDR2 SVGIG (reference sequence). This chain's CDR3 is CAWSVGADSTDTQYF. CDR3 sequence (DNA): TGTGCCTGGAGTGTGGGAGCGGATAGCACAGATACGCAGTATTTT.

Points on this clone: The likely explanation is a read error, given a far larger clone one base away. This sample also contains other DNA sequences that code for the same CDR3. V is TRBV28 and J is TRBJ1-1; TRBD1 matches 7 bases. The CDR3 is 14 residues long. CDR1 and CDR2 (germline): MDHEN, SYDVKM. CDR3 sequence reads: CASRVGQTNTEAFF. DNA for the CDR3: TGTGCCAGCAGGGTGGGACAGACCAACACTGAGGCTTTCTTT.

This clone was recorded once. V gene TRBV7-2 combines with J gene TRBJ1-2; 10 bases agree with TRBD1. Germline V CDR1 and CDR2: SGHTA, FQGNSA. The V gene end was trimmed by 1 base and the J gene end by 3 bases; junction bases not matched to a gene: 5. The CDR3 extends over 16 amino acids. The chain's CDR3 is CASSLGTGGLYYGYTF. The CDR3 DNA sequence: TGTGCCAGCAGCTTAGGGACAGGGGGTCTATACTATGGCTACACCTTC.